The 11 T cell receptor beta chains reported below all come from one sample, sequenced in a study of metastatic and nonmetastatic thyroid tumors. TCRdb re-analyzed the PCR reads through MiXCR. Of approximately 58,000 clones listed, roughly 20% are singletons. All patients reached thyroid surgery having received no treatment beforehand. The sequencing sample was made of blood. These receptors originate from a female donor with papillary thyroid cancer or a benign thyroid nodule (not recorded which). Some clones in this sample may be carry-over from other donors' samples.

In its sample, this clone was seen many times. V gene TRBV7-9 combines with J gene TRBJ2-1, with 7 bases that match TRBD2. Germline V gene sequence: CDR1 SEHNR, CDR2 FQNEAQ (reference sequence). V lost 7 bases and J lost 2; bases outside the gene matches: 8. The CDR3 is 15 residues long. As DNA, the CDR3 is TGTGCCAGCATCGCTGGGAGGGTCACCTACAATGAGCAGTTCTTC. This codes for CASIAGRVTYNEQFF.

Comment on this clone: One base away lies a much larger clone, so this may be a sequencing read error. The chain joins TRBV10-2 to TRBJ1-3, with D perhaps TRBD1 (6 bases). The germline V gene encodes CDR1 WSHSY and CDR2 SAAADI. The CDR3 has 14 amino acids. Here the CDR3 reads CASRRTDSGSTIYF. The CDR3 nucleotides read TGCGCCAGCAGACGGACAGACTCTGGAAGCACCATATATTTT.

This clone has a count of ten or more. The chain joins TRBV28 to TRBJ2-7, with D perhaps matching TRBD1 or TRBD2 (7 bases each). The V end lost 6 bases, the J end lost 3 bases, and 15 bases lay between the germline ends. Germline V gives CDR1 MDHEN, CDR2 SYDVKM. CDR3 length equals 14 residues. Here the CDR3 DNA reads TGTGCCAGCAGAGAGACCAGGGGGGGCTACGAGCAGTACTTC. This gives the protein CASRETRGGYEQYF.

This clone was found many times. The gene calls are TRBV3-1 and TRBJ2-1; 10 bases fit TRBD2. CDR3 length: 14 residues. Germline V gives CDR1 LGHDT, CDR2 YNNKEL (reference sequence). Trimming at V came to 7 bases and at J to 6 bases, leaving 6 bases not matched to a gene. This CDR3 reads CASMGTSVGNEQFF. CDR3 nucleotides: TGTGCCAGCATGGGGACTAGCGTGGGCAATGAGCAGTTCTTC.

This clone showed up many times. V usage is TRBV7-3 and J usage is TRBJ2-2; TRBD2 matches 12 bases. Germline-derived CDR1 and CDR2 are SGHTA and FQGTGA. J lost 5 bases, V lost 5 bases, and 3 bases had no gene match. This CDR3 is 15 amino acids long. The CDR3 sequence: CASSRTSGNTGELFF. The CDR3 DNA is TGTGCCAGCAGCAGGACTAGCGGGAATACCGGGGAGCTGTTTTTT.

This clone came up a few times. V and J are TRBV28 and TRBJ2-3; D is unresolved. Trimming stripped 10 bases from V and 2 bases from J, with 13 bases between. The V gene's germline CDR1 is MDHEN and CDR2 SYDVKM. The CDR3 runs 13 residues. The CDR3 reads CAISATVTDTQYF. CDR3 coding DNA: TGTGCCATCAGCGCTACCGTCACAGATACGCAGTATTTT.

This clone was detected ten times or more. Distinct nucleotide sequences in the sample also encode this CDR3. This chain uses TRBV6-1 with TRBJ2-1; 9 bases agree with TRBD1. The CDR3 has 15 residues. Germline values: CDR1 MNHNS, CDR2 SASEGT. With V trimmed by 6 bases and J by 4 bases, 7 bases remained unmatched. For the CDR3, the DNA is TGTGCCAGCAGCCCCTCGACAGGGGGTTACAATGAGCAGTTCTTC. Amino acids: CASSPSTGGYNEQFF.

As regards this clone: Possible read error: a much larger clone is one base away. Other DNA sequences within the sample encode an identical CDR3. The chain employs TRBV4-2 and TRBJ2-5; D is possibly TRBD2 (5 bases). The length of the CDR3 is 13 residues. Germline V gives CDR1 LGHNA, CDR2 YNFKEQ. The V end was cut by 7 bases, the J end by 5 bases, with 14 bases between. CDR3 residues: CASNPGPGETQYF. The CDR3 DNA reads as TGTGCCAGCAACCCTGGACCGGGGGAGACCCAGTACTTC.

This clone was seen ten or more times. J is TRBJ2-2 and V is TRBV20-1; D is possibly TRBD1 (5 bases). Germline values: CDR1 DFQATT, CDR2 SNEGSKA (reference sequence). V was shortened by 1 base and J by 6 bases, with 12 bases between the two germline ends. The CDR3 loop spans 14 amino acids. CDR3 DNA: TGCAGTGCTAGAGCGGACACCCAAGCCGGGGAGCTGTTTTTT. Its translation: CSARADTQAGELFF.

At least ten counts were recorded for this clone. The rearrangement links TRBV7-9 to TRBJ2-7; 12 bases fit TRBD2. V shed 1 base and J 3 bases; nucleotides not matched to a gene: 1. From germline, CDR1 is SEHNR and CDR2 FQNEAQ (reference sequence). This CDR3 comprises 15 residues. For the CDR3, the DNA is TGTGCCAGCAGCTTAGGACTAGCGGGAGACTACGAGCAGTACTTC. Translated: CASSLGLAGDYEQYF.

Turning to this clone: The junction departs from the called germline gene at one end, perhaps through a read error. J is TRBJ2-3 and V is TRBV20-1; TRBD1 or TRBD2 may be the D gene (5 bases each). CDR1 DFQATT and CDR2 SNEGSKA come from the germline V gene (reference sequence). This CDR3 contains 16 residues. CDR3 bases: TGCAGTGCTAGTGGGGACGCCGGGGAACTCACAGATGCGCAGTATTTT. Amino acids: CSASGDAGELTDAQYF.